This T cell receptor (beta chain) was sequenced for a study of cytomegalovirus exposure and HLA in healthy donors. Study in general: Genotyping showed approximately 81% of over 350 donors falling in the Caucasian-associated ancestry cluster.

PCR employed 60 Vbeta and 13 Jbeta primers. The data were produced by immunoSEQ multiplex PCR, yet TCRdb's version contains in-frame clones alone and is incomplete. The table lists approximately 170,000 clones, 70% to 80% of them singletons. Per the germline V gene, CDR1 is LGHNA and CDR2 is YSLEER. The CDR3 runs to 16 residues. Trimming pared 0 bases from V and 4 bases from J, leaving 13 bases between. With regard to this clone: Its matching antigen is unknown.

Points from the study as a whole: Analyzed later, association rates of TCRs varied across HLA loci, with DRB1 most and HLA-C fewest.

V gene TRBV4-3 combines with J gene TRBJ2-1; TRBD1 is a possible D gene (5 bases). The TCR was taken from a woman aged 25 to 39 in good health and CMV-seropositive. Sequenced: PBMCs. The CDR3 spells CASSQDATAHYNEQFF. The DNA for the CDR3 is TGCGCCAGCAGCCAAGATGCGACAGCTCATTACAATGAGCAGTTCTTC.